Below are 8 T cell receptor beta chains sequenced from a single sample in a study of T-cell memory formation after mild COVID-19. TCRdb re-analysed the 5' RACE reads in MiXCR, keeping a single row per CDR3 protein. In the table there are about 68,000 distinct CDR3 sequences, roughly a sixth of which are singletons. Sample: PBMCs or a T cell subset sorted from them (not recorded which). The receptors were sampled from an adult woman who had mild COVID-19 (a few samples of this study predate the infection). Cell type and time point are not known.

The chain uses TRBV9 and TRBJ1-1; D is unclear. The CDR3 is 14 amino acids. Per the germline V gene, CDR1 is SGDLS and CDR2 is YYNGEE. V was cut by 0 bases and J by 1 base, with 7 bases left in between. This chain's CDR3 is CASSVGSGNTEAFF. In DNA, the CDR3 is TGTGCCAGCAGCGTAGGATCGGGGAACACTGAAGCTTTCTTT.

The chain combines TRBV7-9 with TRBJ1-1; D call uncertain. Trimming removed 6 bases at V and 11 bases at J, with 16 bases between. This CDR3 is built from 12 residues. Germline V lookup: CDR1 SEHNR, CDR2 FQNEAQ (reference sequence). The CDR3 is CASRSQGSGAFF. CDR3 bases: TGTGCCAGCAGATCTCAAGGTTCGGGCGCTTTCTTT.

This rearrangement joins TRBV7-2 to TRBJ2-7; no clear D gene. V was trimmed by 5 bases and J by 4 bases, leaving 15 bases between them. The CDR3 contains 14 residues. The germline V gene has CDR1 SGHTA and CDR2 FQGNSA. The CDR3 bases are TGTGCCAGCAGCCCTCCCGAGCACCGTTACGAGCAGTACTTC. Translation gives CASSPPEHRYEQYF.

The gene calls are TRBV4-1 and TRBJ2-7, with D perhaps being TRBD1 or TRBD2 (5 bases each). This CDR3 is built from 15 residues. Germline V gene sequence: CDR1 MGHRA, CDR2 YSYEKL. Trimming took 2 bases from V and 0 from J, leaving 11 bases between them. The CDR3 is CASSQIPGSSYEQYF. In DNA form, the CDR3 reads TGCGCCAGCAGCCAAATTCCAGGGAGCTCCTACGAGCAGTACTTC.

The sample holds a few counts of this clonotype. The chain employs TRBV12-3 or TRBV12-4 and TRBJ2-7; D tentatively reads TRBD1 or TRBD2 (6 bases each). V was cut by 2 bases and J by 2 bases, with 13 bases left in between. The CDR3 has 15 amino acids. CDR3 residues: CASSLQGRIAYEQYF. DNA for the CDR3: TGTGCCAGCAGTTTACAGGGGAGGATAGCCTACGAGCAGTACTTC.

The table lists this clonotype with a few counts. The chain uses TRBV7-3 and TRBJ2-4, with D tentatively TRBD1 or TRBD2 (5 bases each). V was clipped by 4 bases and J by 0 bases, with 13 bases between them. The CDR3 extends over 16 amino acids. Germline assignment: CDR1 SGHTA and CDR2 FQGTGA. The CDR3 loop reads CASSSQEDLAKNIQYF. The CDR3 DNA reads TGTGCCAGCAGCTCACAGGAGGACCTAGCCAAAAACATTCAGTACTTC.

This clonotype was counted only a few times. V gene TRBV9 combines with J gene TRBJ2-1; D call uncertain. V lost 1 base and J 3 bases, leaving 2 bases between the germline ends. This CDR3 is 12 amino acids long. Per germline, CDR1 SGDLS and CDR2 YYNGEE. The CDR3 spells CASSVHYNEQFF. The DNA of the CDR3 is TGTGCCAGCAGCGTACACTACAATGAGCAGTTCTTC.

This clonotype was seen only a few times. The chain combines TRBV9 with TRBJ1-1; 10 nucleotides line up with TRBD1. The CDR3 is 17 amino acids. The ends lost 0 bases at V and 5 bases at J; junction bases unmatched: 10. Germline V CDR1 and CDR2: SGDLS, YYNGEE. CDR3 loop: CASSVDGTGDPWTEAFF. CDR3 coding DNA: TGTGCCAGCAGCGTAGATGGGACAGGGGACCCGTGGACTGAAGCTTTCTTT.